A single T cell receptor (beta chain) is shown here with its context. The data derive from a study of shared T cell receptors in the human thymus. Measured with immunoSEQ multiplex PCR; TCRdb has only the in-frame clones, and not every one. Altogether some 700,000 clones are present, around 85% being singletons, with the ten largest covering roughly 0.01%. These records were also assigned to another study, of human thymus T cells. Turning to that study: Donation was from healthy Finnish infants who were having corrective surgery that addressed congenital heart defects. Resections were taken during corrective heart surgery, and the thymus tissue came from these. Seemingly biased V and J gene usage marked thymic and blood repertoires. What related research reported was that thymic repertoires overlapped highly among unrelated individuals.

This TCR derives from a girl in the first two years of life with a congenital heart defect. The source material was thymocytes.

The CDR3 spells CASSERSNQPQHF. As DNA, the CDR3 is TGTGCCAGCAGTGAGCGGAGCAATCAGCCCCAGCATTTT. V is TRBV2 and J is TRBJ1-5; unclear D gene. Trimming pared 3 bases from V and 1 base from J, leaving 4 bases between. The CDR3 length is 13 residues. The germline CDR1 and CDR2 sequences are SNHLY and FYNNEI.